This record looks at one TCR beta chain sequence and its context. The antigen remains undetermined. The sample belongs to a study of blood T cells in healthy people across ages. It was with a sample-barcoded 5' primer and a J-beta primer mix that a second PCR of roughly 7 to 11 cycles was run. Every molecule of cDNA carried a tag from a template-switch adaptor with 12 random nucleotides. TCRdb re-called the 5' RACE reads with MiXCR, one entry per CDR3 protein. The sample gives 1 million to 1.2 million distinct CDR3 sequences, roughly two fifths of which show up once; around 13% is in the top ten. Notes on the study in general: The donors' CMV status was not determined, possibly confounding changes in expanded clonotypes. Roughly linearly, TCR beta diversity per million T cells fell as age increased.

The length of the CDR3 is 14 residues. The germline CDR1 and CDR2 sequences are MNHEY and SVGAGI. V was pared by 8 bases and J by 1 base, with 14 bases between. The receptor comes from a man aged 18 to 29 in good health. V is TRBV6-5 and J is TRBJ1-2; the D gene is possibly TRBD1 (5 bases). Sequenced material: blood. This chain's CDR3 is CASGTRGDNYGYTF. The DNA for the CDR3 is TGTGCCAGCGGTACGCGGGGGGATAACTATGGCTACACCTTC.